This T cell receptor (beta chain) was captured by sequencing in a study of regulatory T cells in long-lasting Graves disease. Time point in this sample: newly diagnosed GD, antithyroid drugs for less than 3 months. Preparation of the TCR library used RNA extracted from PBMCs. The CDR3 length is 18 residues. The V segment lost 3 bases and the J segment 3 bases; nucleotides outside the gene matches: 6. Germline CDR1 reads ENHRY; CDR2 reads SYGVKD. Investigators prepared the TCR beta libraries by applying iRepertoire HTBI primers and Arm-PCR of CDR3 regions. TCRdb re-analysed the multiplex PCR reads in MiXCR, keeping a single row per CDR3 protein. The sample records 500,000 or so distinct CDR3 sequences, around 15% being singletons. The sample was also reused in another study, on T cells in Graves' hyperthyroidism and ophthalmopathy. As that study records: Among thyroid clonotypes expanded above 0.001, most also appeared in blood.

The TCR sequence derives from a woman in her forties or fifties with Graves disease. The sequencing used peripheral blood mononuclear cells (PBMCs), collected at new diagnosis, from a patient treated with antithyroid drugs. The V gene is TRBV10-3, the J gene TRBJ2-2, with 14 positions matching TRBD2. The DNA for the CDR3 is TGTGCCATCAGTGACGGGACTAGCGGGAGTCCCGACACCGGGGAGCTGTTTTTT. This encodes CAISDGTSGSPDTGELFF.